Included here is one T cell receptor (beta chain) sequence, with context. Antigen: not known. Sequence at one end of the junction differs from germline and may be a read error. Looked up from germline, CDR1 is DFQATT and CDR2 is SNEGSKA (reference sequence). This CDR3 has 16 amino acids. The data stem from a study of prognosis after radiotherapy for stage I lung cancer. Study-level background: Radiotherapy was followed by distant metastases in several patients, which appeared at a median of around 7 months; roughly 16 patients showed no significant progression. Whole-study findings and limits: Differing TRBV and TRBJ gene usage was reportedly seen between patients with and without metastases.

Using two-round multiplex PCR, the authors amplified TCR beta CDR3 from genomic DNA. It was primers specific to each TRBV and TRBJ gene that first-round PCR used. Using its own MiXCR run on the multiplex PCR reads, TCRdb lists one record per CDR3 protein. Among about 18,000 distinct CDR3 sequences listed, around 26% were seen once. This material consisted of PBMCs, taken before or after stereotactic body radiation therapy (not recorded which). This chain links TRBV20-1 with TRBJ2-1; a possible D gene is TRBD1 (7 bases). The origin of this receptor is a donor over 45 with non-small cell lung cancer. CDR3 loop: CSARPGGGGTWNEQFF. Written as DNA, the CDR3 is TGTAGTGCTAGACCGGGCGGAGGGGGCACGTGGAATGAGCAGTTCTTC.